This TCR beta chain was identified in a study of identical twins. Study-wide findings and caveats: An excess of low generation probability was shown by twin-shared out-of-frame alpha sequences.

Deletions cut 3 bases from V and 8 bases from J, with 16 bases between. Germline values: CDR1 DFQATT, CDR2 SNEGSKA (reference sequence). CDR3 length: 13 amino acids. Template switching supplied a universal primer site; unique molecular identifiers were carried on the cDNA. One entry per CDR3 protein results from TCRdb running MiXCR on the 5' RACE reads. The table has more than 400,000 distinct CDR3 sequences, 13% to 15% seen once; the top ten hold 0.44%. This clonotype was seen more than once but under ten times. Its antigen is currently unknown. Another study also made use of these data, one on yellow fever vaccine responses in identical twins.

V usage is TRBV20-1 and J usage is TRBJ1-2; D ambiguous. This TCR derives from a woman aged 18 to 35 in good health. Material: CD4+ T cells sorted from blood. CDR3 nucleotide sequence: TGCAGTGCTAGCTCGGCAGGCCCGGGGGGCTACACCTTC. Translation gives CSASSAGPGGYTF.